This T cell receptor beta chain was identified during a study of T-cell reconstitution after alpha-beta-depleted transplantation in children. This clonotype was recorded many times. Its specificity is unknown. Study results and caveats: Expanded graft clones, several hundred of them, were reportedly the source of alpha-beta T cells about two months after transplant. Certain patients had high TCRbeta diversity at day 60, and it came from recipient T cells and thymic progenitors that survived.

V was pared by 6 bases and J by 4 bases, with 15 bases between. CDR3 length: 14 residues. Germline V gene data show CDR1 as MGHDK and CDR2 as SYGVNS. Preparation of the TCRbeta library involved a method that used unique molecular identifiers. A single record per CDR3 protein comes from TCRdb applying MiXCR to the PCR reads. The table includes approximately 110,000 distinct CDR3 sequences, 20% to 25% detected once. The specimen was PBMCs, mostly from graft donor cells, collected 180 days after TCRalphabeta/CD19-depleted stem cell transplant. V is TRBV25-1 and J is TRBJ2-5, with D hard to call. The source of this sequence is a male patient aged 2-9 years who had a stem cell transplant for chronic granulomatous disease, so the T cells may come from the graft donor. This chain's CDR3 is CASRAPGATETQYF. In DNA, the CDR3 is TGTGCCAGCAGGGCGCCAGGTGCCACAGAGACCCAGTACTTC.